This T cell receptor (beta chain) was obtained from a study of CD8+CD57+ T cells in acquired aplastic anemia (dated by TCRdb to about 2018). For context, the study as a whole: A mean of about 3.2 ug of DNA, ranging from roughly 0.19 to 27.4 ug, was extracted from sorted CD4+ and CD8+ cells. For healthy donor samples, the average read count was about 9.9 million for CD4+ cells and 11.0 million for CD8+ cells. On the study overall, not on this receptor specifically: Twenty-nine CD8+ CDR3 sequences were found in both patients and controls but appeared to be highly expressed in patients and within the immunodominant clones of the patients. Patients and healthy controls showed no significant difference in CD8+ Simpson's diversity (P=0.060).

Genomic DNA served as template for TCR beta VDJ combination and CDR3 sequence profiling. An Illumina HiSeq 2000 was used for TCR repertoire sequencing. Concerning the study's data processing: TRBV/TRBJ rearrangement plots, CDR3 size and DJ length profiles, and Simpson's diversity index were used to evaluate the repertoires. The most abundant DNA sequence in the deep sequencing data was defined as the immunodominant clone. CDR3 amino acid sequences were checked for sharing between subjects and were compared against published repertoires and the VDJdb database. TCRdb reprocessing: public reads trimmed at Q25 with fastp, clones called with MiXCR, in-frame beta chains kept. Merged by CDR3 protein, the rows form single entries marked with the most common genes and DNA. The V and J calls come from TCRdb's annotation, not from the publication. The sample table lists roughly 64,000 distinct CDR3 sequences, roughly 58% of them with a count of one. In total, the top ten clones hold about 2.5% of the sample.

V is pruned by 7 bases and J by 8 bases, leaving 8 bases of the junction without a gene match. From the cysteine through the phenylalanine, the CDR3 covers 14 amino acids. Solely the CDR3 DNA is kept, with 42 bases framed from the first base. CDR1 and CDR2 are read off the germline V gene as MNHNS and SASEGT. Turning to this clonotype: Its antigen specificity is not known. The input lacks base qualities; no much larger clone sits a single base away.

TCR repertoires of sorted CD4+ and CD8+ blood T cells from severe aplastic anemia patients and healthy subjects were deep-sequenced in the study. Ficoll-Paque density gradient centrifugation was used to isolate peripheral blood mononuclear cells. Before DNA extraction, CD4+ and CD8+ T cells were sorted by FACS or by magnetic beads. The chain couples TRBV6-1 to TRBJ1-6; TRBD1 aligns with 7 central bases. Sequencing input: sorted CD4+, CD8+, or CD8+CD57+ T cells (not recorded which) from PBMCs. The clonotype was recovered from a human donor in good health, serving as a control. CDR3 sequence: CASNTGVADSPLHF. DNA sequence: TGTGCCAGCAACACAGGGGTTGCAGATTCACCCCTCCACTTT.